This record concerns one T cell receptor beta chain sequence. This clonotype was detected many times. No antigen is known for it. The record has no base qualities; no much larger clone is one base away. The data were obtained in a study of early T cells in non-severe SARS-CoV-2 infection (dated by TCRdb to the early 2020s). Turning to the overall study: Because TCR sequencing was done on bulk RNA from unsorted whole blood, the alpha and beta chains could not be paired. Overall results and qualifications from the work: VDJdb matching was skewed toward anti-spike CD8 responses and likely underestimated virus-specific expansions, missing private and CD4 specificities.

A case-control design nested within a healthcare worker cohort in London, UK, was used, with weekly nasopharyngeal swab PCR tests and blood sampling performed. Between 23 and 31 March 2020, the week of the UK lockdown, healthcare workers were enrolled and then followed up weekly for as long as 16 weeks. At the junction V is shortened by 6 bases and J by 2 bases, with 14 bases in between. The germline V gene specifies WSHSY as CDR1 and SAAADI as CDR2. The CDR3 spans 15 residues, from the cysteine through the phenylalanine. The CDR3 DNA has 45 bases and is translated from base 1. Library generation was performed with 5' RACE. The sample was run on a NextSeq 500. To correct for sequencing error and PCR bias, the TCR library protocol tagged individual cDNA molecules with unique molecular identifiers. Sequencing covered both TCR alpha and beta chains, and within each sample the abundances of alpha and beta sequences were tightly co-correlated. The authors processed their data as follows. Decombinator V4 was used to perform V gene, J gene and CDR3 annotation of TCR sequences. Expanded TCRs were defined as changing significantly between any two time points under a Poisson model with p below 0.0001. TCR abundances were normalised to the total number of TCRs sequenced per sample and were expressed as counts per million. MAIT TCRs were defined by TRAV1-2 paired with TRAJ12, TRAJ20 or TRAJ33, and iNKT TCRs by TRAV10 paired with TRAJ18. VDJdb, accessed 1 November 2021, was searched for CMV, EBV and SARS-CoV-2 annotated TCRs, with TCRs annotated for multiple antigens excluded. TCRdb reworked the public reads: Q25 trimming with fastp, MiXCR clone assembly, productive beta chains retained. When rows share a CDR3 protein, they turn into one entry using the most common DNA and genes. The authors' filters were not applied to this entry. Present in this sample are 55,000 to 70,000 distinct CDR3 sequences, 11% of which were seen just once. The ten largest clones take up approximately 5.9% of the sample.

This chain joins TRBV10-2 to TRBJ2-1; the D gene is perhaps TRBD1 or TRBD2, as each covers 6 bases. The TCR was taken from an adult who was a healthcare worker with PCR-confirmed SARS-CoV-2 infection or an uninfected control (not recorded which). The sequenced material came from whole blood. In nucleotide form, the sequence is TGCGCCAGCAGAGAAGCCGGGGGCCCCTACAATGAGCAGTTCTTC. This translates into CASREAGGPYNEQFF.